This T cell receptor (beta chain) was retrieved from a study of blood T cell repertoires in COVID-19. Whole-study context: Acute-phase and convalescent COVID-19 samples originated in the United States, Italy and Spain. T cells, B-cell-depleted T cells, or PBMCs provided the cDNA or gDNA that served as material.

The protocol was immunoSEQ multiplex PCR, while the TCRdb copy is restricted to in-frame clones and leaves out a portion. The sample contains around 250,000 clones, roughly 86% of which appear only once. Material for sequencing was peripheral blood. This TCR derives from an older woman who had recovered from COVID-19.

The chain's CDR3 is CASRLGTGRYEQYF. CDR3 sequence (DNA): TGTGCCAGCCGCCTAGGGACAGGGCGGTACGAGCAGTACTTC. The chain recombines TRBV6-5 with TRBJ2-7; 9 bases match TRBD1. CDR1 is MNHEY, CDR2 SVGAGI, per germline. The CDR3 length is 14 residues. V was pared by 8 bases and J by 4 bases, with 9 bases of the junction left unmatched.